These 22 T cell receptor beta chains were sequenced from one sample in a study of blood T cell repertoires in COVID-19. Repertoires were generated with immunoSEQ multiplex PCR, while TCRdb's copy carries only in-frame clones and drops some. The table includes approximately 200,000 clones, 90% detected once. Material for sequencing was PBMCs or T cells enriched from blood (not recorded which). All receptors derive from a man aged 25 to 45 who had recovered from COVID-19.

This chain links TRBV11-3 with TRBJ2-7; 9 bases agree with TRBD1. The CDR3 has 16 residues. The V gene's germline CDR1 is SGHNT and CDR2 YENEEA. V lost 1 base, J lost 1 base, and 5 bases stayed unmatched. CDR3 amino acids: CASSLVPGQGSYEQYF. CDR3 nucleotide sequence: TGTGCCAGCAGCTTAGTTCCGGGACAGGGATCCTACGAGCAGTACTTC.

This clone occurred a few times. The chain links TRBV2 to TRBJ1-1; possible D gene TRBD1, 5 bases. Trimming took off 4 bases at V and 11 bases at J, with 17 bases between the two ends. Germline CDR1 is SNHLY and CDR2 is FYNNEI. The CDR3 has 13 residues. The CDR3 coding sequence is TGTGCCAGCAGTGCCGGGACCCAAGGAGGGGCTTTCTTT. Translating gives CASSAGTQGGAFF.

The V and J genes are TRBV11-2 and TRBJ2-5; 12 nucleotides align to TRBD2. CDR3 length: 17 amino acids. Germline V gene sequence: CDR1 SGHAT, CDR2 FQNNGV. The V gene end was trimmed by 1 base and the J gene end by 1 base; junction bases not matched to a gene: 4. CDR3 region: CASSLGLAGEIQETQYF. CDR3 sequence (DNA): TGTGCCAGCAGCTTAGGACTAGCGGGAGAGATCCAAGAGACCCAGTACTTC.

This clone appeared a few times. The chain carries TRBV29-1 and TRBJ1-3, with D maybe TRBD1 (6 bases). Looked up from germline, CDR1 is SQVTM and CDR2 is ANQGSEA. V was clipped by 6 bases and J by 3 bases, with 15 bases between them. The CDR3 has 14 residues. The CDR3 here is CSVHLGTLGNTIYF. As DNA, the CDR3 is TGCAGCGTCCACCTCGGGACACTTGGAAACACCATATATTTT.

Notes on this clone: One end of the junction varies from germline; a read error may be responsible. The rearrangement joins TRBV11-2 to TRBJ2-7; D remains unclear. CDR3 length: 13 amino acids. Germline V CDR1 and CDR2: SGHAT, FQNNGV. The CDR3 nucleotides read TGTGCCAGCAGGTCCTCCGACTCCAACGAGCAGTACTTC. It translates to CASRSSDSNEQYF.

CDR3 residues: CASSLGRLSGRRDEQFF. The CDR3 DNA sequence: TGTGCCAGCAGCTTAGGTCGGCTTAGCGGGAGGAGGGATGAGCAGTTCTTC. The chain employs TRBV13 and TRBJ2-1, with 10 bases lining up with TRBD2. CDR1 and CDR2 (germline): PRHDT, FYEKMQ (reference sequence). V gave up 0 bases and J gave up 8 bases; unmatched junction bases: 10. The CDR3 runs 17 residues.

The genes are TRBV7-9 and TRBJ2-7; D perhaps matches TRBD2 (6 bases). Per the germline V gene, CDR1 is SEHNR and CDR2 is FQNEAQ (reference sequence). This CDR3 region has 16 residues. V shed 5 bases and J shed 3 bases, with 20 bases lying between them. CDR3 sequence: CASSPRGLARIYEQYF. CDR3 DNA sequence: TGTGCCAGCAGCCCGAGGGGTCTAGCGAGGATCTACGAGCAGTACTTC.

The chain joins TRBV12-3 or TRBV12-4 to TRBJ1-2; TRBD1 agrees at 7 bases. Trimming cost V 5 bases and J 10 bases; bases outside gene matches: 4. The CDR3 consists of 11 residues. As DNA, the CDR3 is TGTGCCAGCAGTATACAGGGGAACTACACCTTC. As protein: CASSIQGNYTF.

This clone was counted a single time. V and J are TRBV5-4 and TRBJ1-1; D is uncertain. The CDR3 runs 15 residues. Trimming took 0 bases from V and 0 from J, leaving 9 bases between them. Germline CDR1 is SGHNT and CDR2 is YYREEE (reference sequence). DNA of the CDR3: TGTGCCAGCAGCTTGGATGGCCAGATGAACACTGAAGCTTTCTTT. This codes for CASSLDGQMNTEAFF.

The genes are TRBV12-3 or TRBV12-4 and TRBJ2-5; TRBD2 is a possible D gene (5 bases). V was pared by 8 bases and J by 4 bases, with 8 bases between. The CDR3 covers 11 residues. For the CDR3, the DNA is TGTGCCAGCGCGAGGGTAGAGACCCAGTACTTC. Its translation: CASARVETQYF.

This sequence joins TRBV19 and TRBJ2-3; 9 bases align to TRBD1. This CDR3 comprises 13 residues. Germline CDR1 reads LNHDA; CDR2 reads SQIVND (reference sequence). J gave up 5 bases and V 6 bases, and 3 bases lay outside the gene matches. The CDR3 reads CASRGQGRDTQYF. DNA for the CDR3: TGTGCCAGTAGGGGACAGGGTAGAGATACGCAGTATTTT.

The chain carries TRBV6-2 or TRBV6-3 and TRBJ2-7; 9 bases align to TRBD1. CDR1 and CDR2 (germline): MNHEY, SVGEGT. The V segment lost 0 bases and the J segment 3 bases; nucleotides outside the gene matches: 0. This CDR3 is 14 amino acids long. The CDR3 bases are TGTGCCAGCAGTTACTCGACAGGGGGCTACGAGCAGTACTTC. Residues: CASSYSTGGYEQYF.

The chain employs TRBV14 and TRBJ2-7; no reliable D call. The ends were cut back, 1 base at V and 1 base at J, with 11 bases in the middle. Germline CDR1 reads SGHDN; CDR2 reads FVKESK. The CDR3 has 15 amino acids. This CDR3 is CASSQGGWRSYEQYF. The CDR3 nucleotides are TGTGCCAGCAGCCAAGGCGGATGGCGGTCCTACGAGCAGTACTTC.

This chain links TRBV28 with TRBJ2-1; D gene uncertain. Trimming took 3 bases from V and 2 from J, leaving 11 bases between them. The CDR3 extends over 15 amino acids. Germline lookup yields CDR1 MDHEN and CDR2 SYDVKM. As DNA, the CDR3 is TGTGCCAGCAGTTTCGAAGGAGAAGCCTACAATGAGCAGTTCTTC. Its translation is CASSFEGEAYNEQFF.

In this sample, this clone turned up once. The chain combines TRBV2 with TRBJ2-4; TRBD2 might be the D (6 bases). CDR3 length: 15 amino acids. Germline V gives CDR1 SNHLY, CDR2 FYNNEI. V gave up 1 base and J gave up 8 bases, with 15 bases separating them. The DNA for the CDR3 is TGTGCCAGCAGTGAAGGGACACCTTCGGGGGACATTCAGTACTTC. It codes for CASSEGTPSGDIQYF.

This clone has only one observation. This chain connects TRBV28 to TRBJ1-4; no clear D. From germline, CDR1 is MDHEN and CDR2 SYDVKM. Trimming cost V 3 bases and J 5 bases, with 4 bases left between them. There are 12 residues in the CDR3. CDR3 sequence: CASSFLNEKLFF. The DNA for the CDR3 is TGTGCCAGCAGTTTCTTGAATGAAAAACTGTTTTTT. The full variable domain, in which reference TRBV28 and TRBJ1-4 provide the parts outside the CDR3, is DVKVTQSSRYLVKRTGEKVFLECVQDMDHENMFWYRQDPGLGLRLIYFSYDVKMKEKGDIPEGYSVSREKKERFSLILESASTNQTSMYLCASSFLNEKLFFGSGTQLSVL.

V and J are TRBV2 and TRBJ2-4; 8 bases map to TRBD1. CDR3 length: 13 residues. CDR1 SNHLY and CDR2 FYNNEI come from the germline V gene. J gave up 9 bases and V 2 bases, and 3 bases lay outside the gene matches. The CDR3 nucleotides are TGTGCCAGCAGTGAATCAACAGGGGGCATTCAGTACTTC. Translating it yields CASSESTGGIQYF. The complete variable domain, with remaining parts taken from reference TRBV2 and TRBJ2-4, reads EPEVTQTPSHQVTQMGQEVILRCVPISNHLYFYWYRQILGQKVEFLVSFYNNEISEKSEIFDDQFSVERPDGSNFTLKIRSTKLEDSAMYFCASSESTGGIQYFGAGTRLSVL.

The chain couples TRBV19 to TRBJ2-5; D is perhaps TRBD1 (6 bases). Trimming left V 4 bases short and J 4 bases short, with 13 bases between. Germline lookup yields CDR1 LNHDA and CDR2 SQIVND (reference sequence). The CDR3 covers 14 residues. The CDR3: CASSTATGIETQYF. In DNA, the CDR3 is TGTGCCAGTAGTACGGCTACAGGGATAGAGACCCAGTACTTC.

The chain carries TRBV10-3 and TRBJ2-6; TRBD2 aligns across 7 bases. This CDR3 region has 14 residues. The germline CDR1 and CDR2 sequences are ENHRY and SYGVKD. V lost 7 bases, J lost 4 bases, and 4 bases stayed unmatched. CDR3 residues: CAINGGEGANVLTF. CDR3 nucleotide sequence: TGTGCCATCAATGGGGGGGAGGGGGCCAACGTCCTGACTTTC.

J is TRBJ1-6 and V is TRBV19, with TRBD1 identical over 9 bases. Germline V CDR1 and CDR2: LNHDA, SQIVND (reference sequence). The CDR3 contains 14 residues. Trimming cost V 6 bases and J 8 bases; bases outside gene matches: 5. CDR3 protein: CASSPGTGYSPLHF. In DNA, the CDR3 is TGTGCCAGTAGCCCCGGGACAGGGTATTCACCCCTCCACTTT.

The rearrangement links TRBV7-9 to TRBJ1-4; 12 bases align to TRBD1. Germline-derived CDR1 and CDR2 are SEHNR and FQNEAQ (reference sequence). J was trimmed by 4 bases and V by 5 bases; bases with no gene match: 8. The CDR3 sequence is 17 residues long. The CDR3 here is CASSTGTGGESNEKLFF. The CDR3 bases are TGTGCCAGCAGCACAGGGACAGGGGGCGAAAGTAATGAAAAACTGTTTTTT.

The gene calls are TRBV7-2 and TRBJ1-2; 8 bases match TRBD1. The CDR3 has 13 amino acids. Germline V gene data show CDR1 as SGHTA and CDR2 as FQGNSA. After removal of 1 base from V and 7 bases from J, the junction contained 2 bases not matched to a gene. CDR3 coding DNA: TGTGCCAGCAGCTTAGGGCAGGGGGCTGGCTACACCTTC. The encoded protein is CASSLGQGAGYTF.